This T cell receptor beta chain appears in the sequencing data of a study of cytomegalovirus exposure and HLA in healthy donors. The germline gives CDR1 SGHTA, CDR2 FQGNSA. This CDR3 is 16 amino acids long. The V end was cut by 5 bases, the J end by 5 bases, with 21 bases between. Overall study findings and caveats: The authors judged a highly shared variant cluster likely a sequencing artifact.

As for this clone: Its specificity is unknown.

PCR amplification relied on 60 Vbeta primers (plus 13 Jbeta primers). Repertoires were generated with immunoSEQ multiplex PCR, while TCRdb's copy carries only in-frame clones and drops some. The data contain fewer than 90,000 clones, under 80% of them seen just once; the ten biggest clones take up over 9.5%. This receptor was obtained from a man aged 25 to 45 in good health and CMV-seropositive. Sequenced input: PBMCs. The chain joins TRBV7-2 to TRBJ1-2, with D possibly TRBD1 on 6 matching bases. CDR3 sequence: CASSRLGGRAEYGYTF. As DNA, the CDR3 is TGTGCCAGCAGCCGTTTAGGGGGGAGGGCTGAATATGGCTACACCTTC.